This T cell receptor (beta chain) originates from a study of graft-versus-host responses after intestinal transplantation. CDR3 length: 13 residues. The V gene's germline CDR1 is SGDLS and CDR2 YYNGEE. V lost 0 bases and J lost 1, with 3 bases in between. Notes on the study in general: Graft-donor T cell macrochimerism in patients accompanied high graft-versus-host to host-versus-graft clonal ratios in allografts.

This clone was picked up one time. Its antigen is currently unknown. Other nucleotide sequences in the sample specify the same CDR3. Assay: immunoSEQ multiplex PCR; the TCRdb copy retains only in-frame clones and omits some. This sample carries approximately 130,000 clones, approximately 92% of them seen once, and the ten largest clones take roughly 0.15%. This sequence joins TRBV9 and TRBJ2-3; D uncertain. This material consisted of unstimulated CD4+ T cells sorted from spleen or lymph node cells, taken before intestinal transplant. The clonotype was recovered from a human donor who received an intestinal transplant. The CDR3 nucleotides read TGTGCCAGCAGCGTAGTGGGCACAGATACGCAGTATTTT. This gives the protein CASSVVGTDTQYF.